The 21 T cell receptor beta chains listed next were all sequenced from one sample in a study of cytomegalovirus exposure and HLA in healthy donors. PCR primers comprised 60 Vbeta and 13 Jbeta primers. The protocol was immunoSEQ multiplex PCR, while the TCRdb copy is restricted to in-frame clones and leaves out a portion. Of 95,000 to 150,000 clones detected, 60% to 85% appear once; the ten largest clones hold roughly 2%. The material sequenced was PBMCs. Source of these receptors: a man aged 45-60 years in good health and CMV-seronegative.

The genes are TRBV2 and TRBJ2-1, with 11 positions matching TRBD2. CDR1 is SNHLY, CDR2 FYNNEI, per germline. The length of the CDR3 is 18 residues. V lost 4 bases and J lost 0; bases outside the gene matches: 8. The CDR3 protein is CASSVTSGGPSSYNEQFF. DNA for the CDR3: TGTGCCAGCAGTGTCACTAGCGGGGGTCCAAGCTCCTACAATGAGCAGTTCTTC.

Details on this clone: Its ends do not fully match the called genes, so a read error is possible. This rearrangement joins TRBV7-9 to TRBJ1-4; D is uncertain. The CDR3 contains 14 residues. Germline CDR1 and CDR2: SEHNR and FQNEAQ (reference sequence). The CDR3 DNA is TGTTCCAGCAGTCCCTCCGGGGCTAATGAAAAACTGTTTTTT. Translation gives CSSSPSGANEKLFF.

The genes are TRBV4-1 and TRBJ2-5, with TRBD1 identical over 9 bases. This CDR3 has 16 residues. Trimming cost V 4 bases and J 5 bases; bases outside gene matches: 11. CDR1 MGHRA and CDR2 YSYEKL come from the germline V gene. The CDR3 DNA sequence: TGCGCCAGCAGCCTAGCCCGGGACAGGGACTCGGAGACCCAGTACTTC. Amino acids: CASSLARDRDSETQYF.

The rearrangement links TRBV5-4 to TRBJ2-7; 7 bases agree with TRBD2. This CDR3 comprises 17 residues. The J segment lost 2 bases and the V segment lost 3 bases, leaving 14 bases of the junction unmatched. The germline V gene encodes CDR1 SGHNT and CDR2 YYREEE (reference sequence). This CDR3 reads CASSCHPPRGITYEQYV. Here the CDR3 DNA reads TGTGCCAGCAGCTGTCACCCCCCGCGGGGGATTACCTACGAGCAGTACGTC.

The gene calls are TRBV6-5 and TRBJ1-1; 7 nucleotides agree with TRBD1. The CDR3 extends over 15 amino acids. V was clipped by 5 bases and J by 10 bases; unmatched bases: 16. Germline V gene lookup returns CDR1 MNHEY and CDR2 SVGAGI. The CDR3 sequence: CASSRNRGAKVAAFF. The CDR3 nucleotides are TGTGCCAGCAGTAGAAACAGGGGCGCAAAGGTTGCAGCTTTCTTT.

This clone was counted a few times. The rearrangement joins TRBV5-1 to TRBJ2-3; TRBD2 agrees at 13 bases. CDR3 length: 17 residues. In germline, CDR1 is SGHRS, CDR2 YFSETQ. Trimming took 7 bases from V and 5 from J; bases not matched to a gene: 13. This chain's CDR3 is CASHRTSGGPGLDTQYF. The DNA for the CDR3 is TGCGCCAGCCATAGGACTAGCGGGGGACCAGGACTAGATACGCAGTATTTT.

The table lists this clone with a few counts. This chain's CDR3 is CASSEGWEETQYF. The DNA of the CDR3 is TGTGCCAGCAGTGAAGGGTGGGAGGAGACCCAGTACTTC. The chain recombines TRBV6-1 with TRBJ2-5, with D tentatively TRBD2 (5 bases). The germline V gene has CDR1 MNHNS and CDR2 SASEGT. The CDR3 has 13 amino acids. V was trimmed by 1 base and J by 5 bases, leaving 8 bases between them.

The rearrangement uses TRBV21-1 and TRBJ1-3; TRBD1 is the table's D call, not checked against the DNA. TRBV21-1 is a documented pseudogene. This CDR3 contains 14 residues. The CDR3 nucleotides are TGTGCCAGCGTGACAGGTCGCATTCGAAACACCATATATTTT. It is translated as CASVTGRIRNTIYF.

Points on this clone: A read error may produce the germline difference seen at one junction end. The chain uses TRBV7-9 and TRBJ1-1; possibly TRBD1 for D (6 bases). Germline-derived CDR1 and CDR2 are SEHNR and FQNEAQ (reference sequence). The CDR3 is 16 amino acids. The CDR3 reads CSSSPTDRFQNTEAFF. CDR3 nucleotide sequence: TGTTCCAGCAGCCCTACTGACAGGTTTCAGAACACTGAAGCTTTCTTT.

This clone has more than one count but fewer than ten. Here the CDR3 DNA reads TGTGCCAGTAGTATTGCGGGGTATGACACCGGGGAGCTGTTTTTT. Translation gives CASSIAGYDTGELFF. The chain joins TRBV19 to TRBJ2-2; D is possibly TRBD2 (6 bases). This CDR3 comprises 15 residues. Germline CDR1 reads LNHDA; CDR2 reads SQIVND (reference sequence). Deletions cut 3 bases from V and 3 bases from J, with 11 bases between.

The chain carries TRBV19 and TRBJ2-4, with TRBD1 identical over 7 bases. V gave up 6 bases and J gave up 4 bases; unmatched junction bases: 0. This CDR3 is built from 12 residues. The germline V gene has CDR1 LNHDA and CDR2 SQIVND (reference sequence). The CDR3 region has the DNA TGTGCCAGTAGGACAGGGAAAAACATTCAGTACTTC. Amino acids: CASRTGKNIQYF. The whole variable domain, filled in from reference TRBV19 and TRBJ2-4, reads DGGITQSPKYLFRKEGQNVTLSCEQNLNHDAMYWYRQDPGQGLRLIYYSQIVNDFQKGDIAEGYSVSREKKESFPLTVTSAQKNPTAFYLCASRTGKNIQYFGAGTRLSVL.

The DNA of the CDR3 is TGCGCCAGCCACCATTCTACAGGGGAGAACACTGAAGCTTTCTTT. Its translation: CASHHSTGENTEAFF. This chain links TRBV5-1 with TRBJ1-1, with TRBD1 identical over 7 bases. V gave up 7 bases and J gave up 1 base; unmatched junction bases: 10. Germline CDR1 and CDR2: SGHRS and YFSETQ. The CDR3 sequence is 15 residues long.

This chain links TRBV5-1 with TRBJ1-4; 7 bases align to TRBD1. The germline CDR1 and CDR2 sequences are SGHRS and YFSETQ. The V and J ends lost 4 bases and 0 bases, in that order; junction bases with no gene match: 3. There are 15 residues in the CDR3. CDR3 in amino acids: CASSRQGATNEKLFF. In DNA, the CDR3 is TGCGCCAGCAGCCGACAGGGTGCAACTAATGAAAAACTGTTTTTT.

The rearrangement joins TRBV9 to TRBJ2-5; tentative D call: TRBD2 (7 bases). The germline V gene encodes CDR1 SGDLS and CDR2 YYNGEE. The V and J ends lost 2 bases and 5 bases respectively, with 13 bases between them. The CDR3 has 14 residues. The CDR3 spells CASSVTGGRETQYF. The CDR3 coding sequence is TGTGCCAGCAGCGTGACGGGGGGCCGGGAGACCCAGTACTTC. Using reference TRBV9 and TRBJ2-5 for the parts outside the CDR3, the full variable domain is DSGVTQTPKHLITATGQRVTLRCSPRSGDLSVYWYQQSLDQGLQFLIQYYNGEERAKGNILERFSAQQFPDLHSELNLSSLELGDSALYFCASSVTGGRETQYFGPGTRLLVL.

V is TRBV29-1 and J is TRBJ2-7, with D perhaps TRBD2 (6 bases). Trimming shortened V by 7 bases and J by 4 bases, and 23 bases separated the two germline ends. From germline, CDR1 is SQVTM and CDR2 ANQGSEA. The CDR3 spans 15 residues. The CDR3 bases are TGCAGCGGCGGGGCCAGCCCAAAACGCCGGTACGAGCAGTACGTC. The encoded protein is CSGGASPKRRYEQYV.

This chain joins TRBV6-5 and TRBJ1-1; the D is unclear. The CDR3 loop spans 14 amino acids. From germline, CDR1 is MNHEY and CDR2 SVGAGI. Trimming took 1 base from V and 1 from J, leaving 7 bases between them. The DNA for the CDR3 is TGTGCCAGCAGTTACTTGGCGGAGAACACTGAAGCTTTCTTT. Its protein product is CASSYLAENTEAFF.

This clone was detected only once. The V gene is TRBV7-2, the J gene TRBJ1-2; D unclear. V was shortened by 8 bases and J by 2 bases, with 12 bases between the two germline ends. The CDR3 is 13 residues long. Germline-derived CDR1 and CDR2 are SGHTA and FQGNSA. The CDR3 here is CASLKDTNYGYTF. Here the CDR3 DNA reads TGTGCCAGCCTAAAAGACACAAACTATGGCTACACCTTC.

Here the CDR3 reads CASSPLLDNSPLHF. As DNA, the CDR3 is TGTGCCAGCTCACCCCTGTTAGATAATTCACCCCTCCACTTT. The chain employs TRBV18 and TRBJ1-6; D uncertain. V was clipped by 3 bases and J by 5 bases, with 8 bases between them. Germline CDR1 reads KGHSH; CDR2 reads LQKENI. The CDR3 is 14 residues long. The full variable domain, completed using reference TRBV18 and TRBJ1-6, is NAGVMQNPRHLVRRRGQEARLRCSPMKGHSHVYWYRQLPEEGLKFMVYLQKENIIDESGMPKERFSAEFPKEGPSILRIQQVVRGDSAAYFCASSPLLDNSPLHFGNGTRLTVT.

This clone has a handful of counts. The chain has TRBV5-8 and TRBJ1-2; D is undetermined. The length of the CDR3 is 14 residues. With 0 bases removed from V and 6 bases from J, the gap between germline ends came to 12 bases. The germline V gene encodes CDR1 SGHTS and CDR2 YDEGEE. In DNA form, the CDR3 reads TGTGCCAGCAGCTTGGTAGCCCCCGGAGATGGCTACACCTTC. Translating gives CASSLVAPGDGYTF. The full variable domain, with the rest looked up from reference TRBV5-8 and TRBJ1-2, is EAGVTQSPTHLIKTRGQQATLRCSPISGHTSVYWYQQALGLGLQFLLWYDEGEERNRGNFPPRFSGRQFPNYSSELNVNALELEDSALYLCASSLVAPGDGYTFGSGTRLTVV.

The chain carries TRBV5-1 and TRBJ1-1; 12 positions agree with TRBD1. Germline V gene data show CDR1 as SGHRS and CDR2 as YFSETQ. Trimming at V came to 0 bases and at J to 9 bases, leaving 12 bases not matched to a gene. The CDR3 loop spans 17 amino acids. CDR3 region: CASSLVGTGGAYLQAFF. The CDR3, as DNA: TGCGCCAGCAGCTTGGTTGGGACAGGGGGCGCCTATCTACAAGCTTTCTTT.

This sequence joins TRBV4-1 and TRBJ1-5; tentatively, D is TRBD1 (6 bases). CDR1 MGHRA and CDR2 YSYEKL come from the germline V gene. The CDR3 is made up of 15 amino acids. The germline V and J ends were trimmed by 5 bases and 2 bases, with 13 bases remaining between them. The CDR3 DNA follows: TGCGCCAGCAGCTTGTCTAACAGGGGCAATCAGCCCCAGCATTTT. Translation: CASSLSNRGNQPQHF.